Below, one T cell receptor (beta chain) is given with its context. Its antigen is not known. Using immunoSEQ multiplex PCR, the repertoire was profiled, and TCRdb retains in-frame clones only, with some absent. The sample lists around 500,000 clones; 80% to 90% were seen once. The data were obtained in a study of Ad26.COV2.S vaccination and SARS-CoV-2 variants. Overall study context: Ad26.COV2.S, an intramuscular injection, was given once or twice 56 days apart.

Treatment here: over 15 received Ad26.COV2.S at low or high dose, single or two shots; a few received placebo; per-sample allocation not given. The samples were gathered on day 63 after the first injection of vaccine or placebo. An adult donor aged 18-55 years was enrolled in Boston. Participants' vaccine, an Ad26 vector, delivered Wuhan-strain SARS-CoV-2 spike. Whole-study findings and limits: It was found that vaccine and placebo recipients had similar non-spike TCR breadth.

The CDR3 sequence is 16 residues long. Per germline, CDR1 LGHNA and CDR2 YNFKEQ. V was trimmed by 1 base and J by 3 bases, leaving 15 bases between them. Specimen: peripheral blood, collected in a trial of Ad26.COV2.S vaccine versus placebo. V gene TRBV4-2 combines with J gene TRBJ1-1; D remains ambiguous. This TCR was recovered from a person between 18 and 65 years old who received the Ad26.COV2.S COVID-19 vaccine or a placebo. The CDR3 coding sequence is TGTGCCAGCAGCCAAGGTCCCTTTGGCCCGGACACTGAAGCTTTCTTT. Protein product: CASSQGPFGPDTEAFF.